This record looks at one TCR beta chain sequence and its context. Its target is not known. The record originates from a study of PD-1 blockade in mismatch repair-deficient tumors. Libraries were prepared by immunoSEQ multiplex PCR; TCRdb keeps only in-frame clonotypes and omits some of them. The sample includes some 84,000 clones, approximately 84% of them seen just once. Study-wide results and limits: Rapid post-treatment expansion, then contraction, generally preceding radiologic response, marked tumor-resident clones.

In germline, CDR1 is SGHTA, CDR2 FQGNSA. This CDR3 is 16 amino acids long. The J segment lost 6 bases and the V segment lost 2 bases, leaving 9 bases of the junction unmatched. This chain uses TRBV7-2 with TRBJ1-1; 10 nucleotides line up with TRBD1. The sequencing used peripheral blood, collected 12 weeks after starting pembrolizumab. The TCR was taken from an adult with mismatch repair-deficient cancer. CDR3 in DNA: TGTGCCAGCAGCTTAACTATCCCGGGACAGGGGTCTGAAGCTTTCTTT. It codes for CASSLTIPGQGSEAFF.